The 27 T cell receptor beta chains below all came from one sample that was sequenced in a study of blood T cell repertoires in COVID-19. TCRdb keeps only in-frame clones here, not all; method: immunoSEQ multiplex PCR. Of 220,000 or so clones listed, approximately 78% are singletons. Material for sequencing was peripheral blood. Receptor source: a woman older than 75 with COVID-19, enrolled during active disease.

The chain has TRBV11-3 and TRBJ1-1; possibly TRBD1 for D (5 bases). Germline values: CDR1 SGHNT, CDR2 YENEEA. CDR3 size: 13 residues. Trimming cost V 5 bases and J 1 base, with 8 bases left between them. CDR3 sequence (DNA): TGTGCCAGCAGCCGCGGACAGAACACTGAAGCTTTCTTT. It codes for CASSRGQNTEAFF.

The chain employs TRBV19 and TRBJ1-3; no clear D. The V gene's germline CDR1 is LNHDA and CDR2 SQIVND (reference sequence). V was pared by 7 bases and J by 0 bases, with 25 bases between. This CDR3 has 19 residues. CDR3 in DNA: TGTGCCAGTACCCCAAGGGAGCGGACCCTGACCTCCTCTGGAAACACCATATATTTT. It codes for CASTPRERTLTSSGNTIYF. Variable domain in full (rest from reference TRBV19 and TRBJ1-3): DGGITQSPKYLFRKEGQNVTLSCEQNLNHDAMYWYRQDPGQGLRLIYYSQIVNDFQKGDIAEGYSVSREKKESFPLTVTSAQKNPTAFYLCASTPRERTLTSSGNTIYFGEGSWLTVV.

The CDR3, as DNA: TGTGCCAGCAACGACAGGGGGCAGGTCGGGGAGCTGTTTTTT. Residues: CASNDRGQVGELFF. J is TRBJ2-2 and V is TRBV7-3; 10 bases are shared with TRBD1. The length of the CDR3 is 14 residues. V gave up 7 bases and J gave up 7 bases; unmatched junction bases: 6. CDR1 SGHTA and CDR2 FQGTGA come from the germline V gene.

A note on this clone: Other DNA sequences of this sample code for an identical CDR3. The rearrangement links TRBV27 to TRBJ2-5, with D possibly being TRBD2 (5 bases). Trimming left V 8 bases short and J 5 bases short, with 27 bases between. Germline values: CDR1 MNHEY, CDR2 SMNVEV (reference sequence). The CDR3 has 17 residues. CDR3 coding DNA: TGTGCCAGCCCCCGGGGTCCAGGACCTCCCCCACGGGAGACCCAGTACTTC. Translated: CASPRGPGPPPRETQYF.

The genes are TRBV30 and TRBJ2-3, with D unresolved. CDR3 length equals 15 residues. CDR1 is GTSNPN, CDR2 SVGIG, per germline (reference sequence). V was shortened by 0 bases and J by 7 bases, with 17 bases between the two germline ends. DNA for the CDR3: TGTGCCTGGAGTGTACCGGTCCCTCTTACGAATACGCAGTATTTT. Translating gives CAWSVPVPLTNTQYF. The full variable domain, completed using reference TRBV30 and TRBJ2-3, is SQTIHQWPATLVQPVGSPLSLECTVEGTSNPNLYWYRQAAGRGLQLLFYSVGIGQISSEVPQNLSASRPQDRQFILSSKKLLLSDSGFYLCAWSVPVPLTNTQYFGPGTRLTVL.

This clone was observed once. J is TRBJ2-1 and V is TRBV7-2, with 10 bases identical to TRBD2. V was pared by 2 bases and J by 5 bases, with 3 bases of the junction left unmatched. This CDR3 has 15 amino acids. Looked up from germline, CDR1 is SGHTA and CDR2 is FQGNSA. The DNA for the CDR3 is TGTGCCAGCAGCTTAAGACTAGCGGGCGACAATGAGCAGTTCTTC. Its protein is CASSLRLAGDNEQFF.

In this sample, this clone turned up once. The chain recombines TRBV5-4 with TRBJ2-7; 7 bases align to TRBD1. Germline values: CDR1 SGHNT, CDR2 YYREEE (reference sequence). The CDR3 has 13 amino acids. The V and J ends lost 4 bases and 1 base, in that order; junction bases with no gene match: 2. In nucleotides, the CDR3 is TGTGCCAGCAGCCCGGGACAGTCCTACGAGCAGTACTTC. Translating it yields CASSPGQSYEQYF.

The chain employs TRBV5-4 and TRBJ2-7; a weak D match, TRBD1 (7 bases). Germline V gene lookup returns CDR1 SGHNT and CDR2 YYREEE (reference sequence). V was trimmed by 3 bases and J by 7 bases, leaving 11 bases between them. This CDR3 is 12 amino acids long. The CDR3 loop reads CASSWRGREQYF. Written as DNA, the CDR3 is TGTGCCAGCAGCTGGAGGGGGCGTGAGCAGTACTTC.

This clone is a singleton in its sample. The chain combines TRBV12-3 or TRBV12-4 with TRBJ2-5; a possible D gene is TRBD2 (5 bases). V lost 6 bases and J lost 1, with 9 bases in between. This CDR3 comprises 13 residues. In DNA form, the CDR3 reads TGTGCCAGCAGCCGCCGGGGCCAAGAGACCCAGTACTTC. Protein product: CASSRRGQETQYF.

This chain links TRBV11-1 with TRBJ1-1; D is perhaps TRBD1 (6 bases). Trimming took off 2 bases at V and 1 base at J, with 8 bases between the two ends. Germline CDR1 SGHAT, CDR2 FQDESV (reference sequence). The CDR3 totals 14 residues. In DNA, the CDR3 is TGTGCCAGCAGCTTAACAGGGACGAACACTGAAGCTTTCTTT. This sequence encodes CASSLTGTNTEAFF.

The count of this clone is one. V and J are TRBV11-2 and TRBJ1-1; D unclear. V lost 6 bases, J lost 3 bases, and 11 bases lay in between. The CDR3 length is 13 residues. In germline, CDR1 is SGHAT, CDR2 FQNNGV. The CDR3 reads CASRHSTYTEAFF. The CDR3 DNA reads TGTGCCAGCAGGCATTCCACTTACACTGAAGCTTTCTTT. The whole variable domain, remainder taken from reference TRBV11-2 and TRBJ1-1, is EAGVAQSPRYKIIEKRQSVAFWCNPISGHATLYWYQQILGQGPKLLIQFQNNGVVDDSQLPKDRFSAERLKGVDSTLKIQPAKLEDSAVYLCASRHSTYTEAFFGQGTRLTVV.

The genes are TRBV4-1 and TRBJ2-1, with TRBD2 identical over 9 bases. Germline assignment: CDR1 MGHRA and CDR2 YSYEKL. The length of the CDR3 is 15 residues. The V segment lost 4 bases and the J segment 7 bases; nucleotides outside the gene matches: 8. CDR3 amino acids: CASSPGRLAGNEQFF. In DNA, the CDR3 is TGCGCCAGCAGCCCAGGTCGGCTAGCGGGAAATGAGCAGTTCTTC.

The V and J genes are TRBV24-1 and TRBJ2-3; D gene ambiguous. This CDR3 has 13 residues. Trimming took off 4 bases at V and 5 bases at J, with 9 bases between the two ends. Germline loops: CDR1 KGHDR, CDR2 SFDVKD. CDR3 residues: CATSDPTLDTQYF. The CDR3 DNA follows: TGTGCCACCAGTGACCCGACACTAGATACGCAGTATTTT.

The sample holds one count of this clone. The chain has TRBV28 and TRBJ2-7; 7 bases map to TRBD2. Unmatched junction bases numbered 6, after V lost 10 bases and J lost 3 bases. The germline V gene encodes CDR1 MDHEN and CDR2 SYDVKM. This CDR3 region has 12 residues. CDR3 residues: CATTAGLYEQYF. CDR3 sequence (DNA): TGTGCCACCACAGCGGGACTCTACGAGCAGTACTTC.

The chain carries TRBV5-1 and TRBJ2-1; 9 bases line up with TRBD2. The CDR3 runs 13 residues. The V gene's germline CDR1 is SGHRS and CDR2 YFSETQ. Unmatched junction bases numbered 5, after V lost 5 bases and J lost 8 bases. The CDR3 region is CASRASGNYEQFF. The CDR3 nucleotides read TGCGCCAGCAGGGCTAGCGGGAATTATGAGCAGTTCTTC.

The CDR3 DNA sequence: TGTGCCAGTAGTGGGGGACTGAAGAACACTGAAGCTTTCTTT. It is translated as CASSGGLKNTEAFF. The chain recombines TRBV19 with TRBJ1-1; D is perhaps TRBD1 (5 bases). CDR1 and CDR2 (germline): LNHDA, SQIVND (reference sequence). V was pared by 5 bases and J by 1 base, with 11 bases between. The CDR3 runs to 14 residues.

The rearrangement links TRBV3-1 (or the pseudogene TRBV3-2) to TRBJ1-1, with 8 positions matching TRBD1. This CDR3 spans 14 amino acids. V dropped 5 bases and J dropped 5; count of bases not matched to a gene: 7. Per germline, CDR1 LGHDT and CDR2 YNNKEL (reference sequence). The CDR3 protein is CASSVQGARTEAFF. In DNA form, the CDR3 reads TGTGCCAGCAGCGTTCAGGGGGCAAGGACTGAAGCTTTCTTT.

This clone was detected only a few times. Other DNA sequences from this sample encode an identical CDR3 as well. The rearrangement links TRBV7-3 to TRBJ1-1, with D possibly matching TRBD1 (5 bases). Germline CDR1 reads SGHTA; CDR2 reads FQGTGA. With 2 bases removed from V and 1 base from J, the gap between germline ends came to 5 bases. The CDR3 consists of 13 residues. The CDR3 bases are TGTGCCAGCAGCTTACAGGGGAACACTGAAGCTTTCTTT. It codes for CASSLQGNTEAFF.

V is TRBV6-5 and J is TRBJ2-2, with 7 bases identical to TRBD1. Germline CDR1 MNHEY, CDR2 SVGAGI. V shed 6 bases and J 2 bases; nucleotides not matched to a gene: 3. The CDR3 is 14 residues long. CDR3 region: CASSGQVNTGELFF. CDR3 DNA: TGTGCCAGCAGCGGACAGGTCAACACCGGGGAGCTGTTTTTT.

J is TRBJ2-3 and V is TRBV4-3; D ambiguous. This CDR3 is 13 amino acids long. The ends were cut back, 1 base at V and 3 bases at J, with 5 bases in the middle. CDR1 is LGHNA, CDR2 YSLEER, per germline. The CDR3 spells CASSQVNTDTQYF. The CDR3 DNA is TGCGCCAGCAGCCAAGTAAATACAGATACGCAGTATTTT.

The V and J genes are TRBV5-1 and TRBJ1-2, with 10 bases that match TRBD1. The CDR3 runs to 17 residues. V lost 0 bases, J lost 7 bases, and 12 bases stayed unmatched. Per the germline V gene, CDR1 is SGHRS and CDR2 is YFSETQ. The CDR3 DNA follows: TGCGCCAGCAGCTTGGCCGGGACAGGGGATCCCCCGAGTGGCTACACCTTC. It specifies CASSLAGTGDPPSGYTF.

The genes are TRBV4-2 and TRBJ1-2, with 10 bases that match TRBD1. Germline V gene sequence: CDR1 LGHNA, CDR2 YNFKEQ. V gave up 4 bases and J gave up 4 bases; unmatched junction bases: 9. The CDR3 covers 16 residues. The CDR3 here is CASSPRTGGQPYGYTF. The CDR3 nucleotides read TGTGCCAGCAGCCCCAGGACAGGGGGGCAGCCCTATGGCTACACCTTC.

The genes are TRBV7-3 and TRBJ2-5; the D gene is possibly TRBD2 (5 bases). There are 13 residues in the CDR3. V gave up 5 bases and J gave up 1 base, with 8 bases separating them. Germline V gives CDR1 SGHTA, CDR2 FQGTGA. This chain's CDR3 is CASSLGVQETQYF. The CDR3 coding sequence is TGTGCCAGCAGCCTGGGAGTCCAAGAGACCCAGTACTTC.

J is TRBJ2-1 and V is TRBV6-5, with D hard to call. Germline CDR1 is MNHEY and CDR2 is SVGAGI. The germline V and J ends were trimmed by 4 bases and 0 bases, with 13 bases remaining between them. The length of the CDR3 is 16 residues. The CDR3 protein is CASSLERSSSYNEQFF. DNA for the CDR3: TGTGCCAGCAGTTTGGAGCGTTCGAGCTCCTACAATGAGCAGTTCTTC.

The chain links TRBV7-2 to TRBJ1-1; a possible D gene is TRBD1 (5 bases). Germline assignment: CDR1 SGHTA and CDR2 FQGNSA. Trimming stripped 4 bases from V and 5 bases from J, with 14 bases between. The CDR3 is made up of 14 amino acids. The CDR3 here is CASSYRGGDTEAFF. CDR3 bases: TGTGCCAGCAGCTACCGGGGGGGTGATACTGAAGCTTTCTTT.

The count of this clone is one. The CDR3 protein is CASSVGGFRSGANVLTF. The CDR3 DNA sequence: TGTGCCAGCAGCGTGGGCGGGTTCCGCTCTGGGGCCAACGTCCTGACTTTC. The chain uses TRBV9 and TRBJ2-6; TRBD2 is a possible D gene (5 bases). V was shortened by 2 bases and J by 0 bases, with 12 bases between the two germline ends. CDR3 length: 17 amino acids. From germline, CDR1 is SGDLS and CDR2 YYNGEE.

The CDR3 is CASSLTDRGEQYF. The CDR3 DNA sequence: TGTGCCAGCAGCTTAACCGACAGGGGCGAGCAGTACTTC. The chain employs TRBV7-3 and TRBJ2-7; TRBD1 matches at 8 bases. The germline CDR1 and CDR2 sequences are SGHTA and FQGTGA. CDR3 length equals 13 residues. Trimming took 0 bases from V and 6 from J; bases not matched to a gene: 1.